This T cell receptor beta chain was identified in a study of beta chain features in type 1 diabetes (dated by TCRdb to the late 2010s). Concerning the study at large: Patients and healthy donors did not differ in mean age, gender distribution, total cell number or subset yield. Whereas all 30 or so donors provided naive and central memory subsets, regulatory and stem cell-like memory subsets were isolated from just 8 patients and roughly 8 healthy donors. Across all samples, roughly 110,000,000 sorted cells were examined, and cell number per subset correlated strongly with RNA yield. In the study, TCRB repertoires of sorted circulating CD4+ T cell subsets from recently diagnosed type 1 diabetes patients were compared with those of matched healthy donors.

Comments on this clone: The antigen this receptor binds is unknown. Per-nucleotide qualities are absent, and no much larger clonotype sits a single base away.

From its cysteine to its phenylalanine, the CDR3 spans 14 amino acids. Just CDR3 DNA is preserved here, 42 bases in frame from base 1. The germline V gene encodes CDR1 GTSNPN and CDR2 SVGIG (reference sequence). The trim is 5 bases for V and 0 bases for J, with a gap of 11 bases between the germline ends. On the study overall, not on this receptor specifically: Because small numbers of individuals were included in the HLA sub-analyses, any influence of HLA type on TCRB rearrangement was left unresolved. PCR may preferentially amplify shorter templates, but because patient and control samples were amplified and corrected together, any resulting skew would affect both groups equally. The naive, central memory and regulatory TCRB repertoires appeared to resemble one another more closely among patients than among healthy donors. Sequencing cDNA rather than genomic DNA could over-represent highly expressing activated cells, although activation and CD3 levels did not differ between groups. A moderate but significant shortening of TCRB CDR3 length was observed in type 1 diabetes patients in all four CD4+ subsets. Fewer insertions and more nucleotide deletions at VDJ recombination sites were observed in patients with type 1 diabetes, implying thymic rearrangement abnormalities.

Each donor gave one peripheral blood draw, averaging about 120 mL, which was collected into heparinised tubes. A BD FACSAria II and a panel including CD45RO, CCR7, CD25, CD127, CD95 and CD27 were used to sort naive, central memory, regulatory and stem cell-like memory CD4+ T cells. Every sorted population had a purity above 95%. Right away, PBMCs were isolated by Lymphoprep density gradient centrifugation and were stained directly, with no culture step. So that batch effects would be minimized, each experiment stained and sorted samples in pairs, pairing one healthy donor with one patient. The entire amount of isolated RNA was reverse transcribed using the High Capacity cDNA Reverse Transcription Kit, so the sequenced TCRB transcripts were expressed ones. Deep immunoSEQ sequencing was applied to naive, central memory and regulatory T cell samples, giving an average of roughly 3.3 million total reads per sample. Sorted cells were lysed in RLT buffer, and RNA was extracted using DNase-treated RNeasy Micro or Mini kits according to cell number. Each cell subset was processed on its own to prevent cross-contamination, while patient and healthy donor samples were processed together. The immunoSEQ multiplex PCR was used to amplify TCRB sequences from cDNA, generating 87-bp fragments that spanned the CDR3 region. The amplicons were sequenced using the Illumina HiSeq platform. The paper's processing steps were these. PCR bias was corrected computationally using synthetic template baselines, and reads within Hamming distance 2 were collapsed, with unmergeable singletons discarded. Reads were aligned against IMGT to assign V, D and J genes, CDR3 length and insertions or deletions at six rearrangement sites. Within each subset, clonotype counts were normalized to sorted cell number, and only after that were true diversity and Gini coefficients computed with the tcR R package. The overlap coefficient, calculated on TCRB nucleotide sequences, was used to quantify repertoire sharing. Imported from immuneACCESS, the table was reduced by TCRdb to in-frame sequences with V and J called. These copies leave out some clones; in studies compared against another copy, an unresolved V gene accounts for under half, and the cause of the remainder is not known. V and J calls plus clone size are reproduced from that table; the DNA served to infer D and trimming. Here the sample has hundreds of thousands of clones; approximately 14% occur a single time. The top ten clonotypes cover 5.5% to 7.5% of the sample.

What was sequenced was central memory CD4+ T cells from blood. The source is a man younger than 45 in good health. The V and J segments used are TRBV30 and TRBJ2-1; no D gene is confidently identified. CDR3 protein: CAWRPPSSYNEQFF. The DNA sequence reads TGTGCCTGGCGACCTCCTAGCTCCTACAATGAGCAGTTCTTC.